The 2 T cell receptor beta chains presented below share a single source sample, sequenced in a study of blood T cell repertoires in COVID-19 (dated by TCRdb to about 2020). Libraries were made using the immunoSEQ multiplex PCR assay. This is the immuneACCESS table as TCRdb keeps it, with only in-frame sequences that have V and J called. A part of the clones is gone; compared with another copy, unresolved V genes explain less than half, and the rest is unexplained. In this sample the table shows roughly 140,000 clones, around nine tenths of which occur a single time. Of the sample, under 7% is held by the ten largest clones. The sequencing sample was made of peripheral blood. The source of these receptors is a human donor in a cohort sampled during active COVID-19.

The V call is TRBV7-9, the J call TRBJ2-5; 13 bases align to TRBD2. V was pared by 5 bases and J by 2 bases, with 2 bases of the junction left unmatched. Germline V gene sequence: CDR1 SEHNR, CDR2 FQNEAQ (reference sequence). This CDR3 has 15 amino acids. The CDR3 sequence is CASSPGLAGQETQYF. For the CDR3, the DNA is TGTGCCAGCAGCCCGGGACTAGCGGGGCAAGAGACCCAGTACTTC.

This clone has just a few counts. CDR3 amino acids: CASSGEGRRGYGYTF. The CDR3 DNA is TGTGCCAGCAGCGGAGAAGGCAGGAGGGGCTATGGCTACACCTTC. The chain joins TRBV9 to TRBJ1-2, with D perhaps TRBD1 (5 bases). CDR1 and CDR2 (germline): SGDLS, YYNGEE. This CDR3 spans 15 amino acids. V lost 3 bases and J 4 bases, leaving 16 bases between the germline ends.